The source of this T cell receptor beta chain is a study of CD8+ T cells in alopecia areata. The V gene's germline CDR1 is GTSNPN and CDR2 SVGIG (reference sequence). The CDR3 has 16 amino acids. V lost 4 bases to trimming and J lost 5 bases; unmatched junction nucleotides: 13. Researchers took lesional scalp punch biopsies and peripheral blood from people who were alopecia areata patients. Sequencing relied on a cDNA template that was reverse transcribed from extracted RNA. TCRdb keeps only in-frame clones here, not all; method: immunoSEQ multiplex PCR. Of over 25,000 clones listed, 60% to 85% are singletons. General observations from the study: Whereas mice showed it more clearly, TCR sharing across patients was murkier, possibly because of HLA. There were also resident alphabeta T cells of normal skin sequenced in scalp samples. Researchers report lesional scalp, most notably alopecia totalis/universalis, outstripped normal scalp in clonality.

This clone was recorded only once. Antigen specificity is unknown. V and J are TRBV30 and TRBJ2-1; 8 bases map to TRBD1. This receptor was identified in a human donor with alopecia areata. The sample was NKG2D-low CD8+ T cells sorted from blood. The CDR3 spells CAWIPPGQVKDNEQFF. In nucleotides, the CDR3 is TGTGCCTGGATCCCCCCGGGACAGGTAAAGGACAATGAGCAGTTCTTC.